This T cell receptor beta chain was found in a study of identical twins. General study findings and limits: Invariant MAIT and iNKT cells could partly confound zero-insertion analyses. There were fewer insertions in abundant cord blood beta clonotypes, but memory repertoires showed no such pattern.

This clonotype was seen a few times. The antigen remains undetermined. Germline V gene sequence: CDR1 SNHLY, CDR2 FYNNEI. V shed 10 bases, J shed 6 bases, and the junction held 10 bases outside the gene matches. This CDR3 is 15 amino acids long. Unique molecular identifiers were present on the cDNA, and a universal primer site came from template switching. TCRdb re-called the 5' RACE reads through MiXCR, storing one row per CDR3 protein. The data hold 200,000 to 250,000 distinct CDR3 sequences, with 5.5% to 7.5% observed a single time. This sample also appeared in a second study, on T cells expressing NK-cell markers.

This TCR derives from a woman aged 18 to 35 in good health. The sample comprised CD8+ T cells sorted from blood. This chain links TRBV2 with TRBJ2-1, with TRBD2 matching over 12 bases. Here the CDR3 reads CATFAWTSGVNEQFF. As DNA, the CDR3 is TGTGCCACCTTCGCTTGGACTAGCGGGGTCAATGAGCAGTTCTTC.